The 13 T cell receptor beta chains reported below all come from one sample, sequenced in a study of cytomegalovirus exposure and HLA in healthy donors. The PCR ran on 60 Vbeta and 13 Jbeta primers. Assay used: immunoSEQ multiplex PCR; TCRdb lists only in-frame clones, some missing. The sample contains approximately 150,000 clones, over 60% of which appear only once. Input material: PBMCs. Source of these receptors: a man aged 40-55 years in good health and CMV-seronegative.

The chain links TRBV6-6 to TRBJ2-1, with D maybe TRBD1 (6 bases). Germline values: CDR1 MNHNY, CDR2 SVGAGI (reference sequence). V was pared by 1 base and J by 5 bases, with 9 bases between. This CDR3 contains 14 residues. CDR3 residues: CASSYWTVNNEQFF. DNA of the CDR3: TGTGCCAGCAGTTACTGGACAGTGAACAATGAGCAGTTCTTC.

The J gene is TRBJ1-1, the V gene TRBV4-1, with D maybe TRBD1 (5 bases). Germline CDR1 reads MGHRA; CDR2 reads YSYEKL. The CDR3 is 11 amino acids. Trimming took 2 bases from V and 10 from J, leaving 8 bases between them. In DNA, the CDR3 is TGCGCCAGCAGCCAACAGGGTGTAGCTTTCTTT. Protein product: CASSQQGVAFF.

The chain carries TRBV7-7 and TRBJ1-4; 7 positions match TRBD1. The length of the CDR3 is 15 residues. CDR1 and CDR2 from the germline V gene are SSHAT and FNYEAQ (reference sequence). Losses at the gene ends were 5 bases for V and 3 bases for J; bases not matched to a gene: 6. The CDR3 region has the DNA TGTGCCAGCAGCGCGGGACAGAATTCTAATGAAAAACTGTTTTTT. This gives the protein CASSAGQNSNEKLFF.

The CDR3 loop reads CASSLALGTTDTQYF. CDR3 sequence (DNA): TGCGCCAGCAGCTTGGCTCTCGGTACCACAGATACGCAGTATTTT. The rearrangement uses TRBV5-1 and TRBJ2-3; D gene unclear. V lost 0 bases and J 2 bases, leaving 10 bases between the germline ends. The CDR3 consists of 15 residues. CDR1 and CDR2 (germline): SGHRS, YFSETQ.

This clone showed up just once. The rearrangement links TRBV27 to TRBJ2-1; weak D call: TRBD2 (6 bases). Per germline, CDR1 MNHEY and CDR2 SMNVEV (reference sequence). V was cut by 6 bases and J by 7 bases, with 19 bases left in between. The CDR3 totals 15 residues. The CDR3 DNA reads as TGTGCCAGCAGGGTTCGGCGGGAAGCGGGTAATGAGCAGTTCTTC. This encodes CASRVRREAGNEQFF.

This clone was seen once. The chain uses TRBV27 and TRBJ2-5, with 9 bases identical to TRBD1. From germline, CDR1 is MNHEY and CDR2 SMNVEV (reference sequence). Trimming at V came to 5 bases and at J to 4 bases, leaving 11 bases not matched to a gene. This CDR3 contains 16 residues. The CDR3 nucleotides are TGTGCCAGCAGTCCGTATTTACAGGGGGCGGGAGAGACCCAGTACTTC. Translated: CASSPYLQGAGETQYF.

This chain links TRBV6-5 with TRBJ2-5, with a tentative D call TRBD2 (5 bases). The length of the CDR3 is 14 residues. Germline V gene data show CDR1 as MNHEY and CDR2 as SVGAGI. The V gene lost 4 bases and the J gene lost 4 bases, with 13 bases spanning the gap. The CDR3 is CASSWHGVRETQYF. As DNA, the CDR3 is TGTGCCAGCAGTTGGCACGGGGTTCGAGAGACCCAGTACTTC.

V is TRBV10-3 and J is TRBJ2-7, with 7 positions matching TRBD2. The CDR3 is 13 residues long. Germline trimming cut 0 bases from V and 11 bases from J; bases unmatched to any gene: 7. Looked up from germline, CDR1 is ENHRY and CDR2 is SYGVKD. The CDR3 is CAISESREASKYF. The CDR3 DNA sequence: TGTGCCATCAGTGAGTCCCGGGAGGCTAGCAAGTACTTC.

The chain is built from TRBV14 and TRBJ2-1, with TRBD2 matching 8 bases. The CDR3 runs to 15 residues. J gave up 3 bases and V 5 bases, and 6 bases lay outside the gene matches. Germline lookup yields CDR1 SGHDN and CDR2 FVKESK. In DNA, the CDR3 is TGTGCCAGCAGCTACAGCGGGAGAGGCTACAATGAGCAGTTCTTC. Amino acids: CASSYSGRGYNEQFF. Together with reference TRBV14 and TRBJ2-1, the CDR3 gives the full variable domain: EAGVTQFPSHSVIEKGQTVTLRCDPISGHDNLYWYRRVMGKEIKFLLHFVKESKQDESGMPNNRFLAERTGGTYSTLKVQPAELEDSGVYFCASSYSGRGYNEQFFGPGTRLTVL.

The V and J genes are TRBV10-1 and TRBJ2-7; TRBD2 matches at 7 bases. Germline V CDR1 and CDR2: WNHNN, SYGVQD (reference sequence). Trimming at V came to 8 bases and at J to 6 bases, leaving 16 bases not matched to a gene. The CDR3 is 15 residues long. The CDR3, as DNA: TGCGCCAGCCCTCAAGCGGGGTCATGGGATACCGAGCAGTACTTC. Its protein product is CASPQAGSWDTEQYF.

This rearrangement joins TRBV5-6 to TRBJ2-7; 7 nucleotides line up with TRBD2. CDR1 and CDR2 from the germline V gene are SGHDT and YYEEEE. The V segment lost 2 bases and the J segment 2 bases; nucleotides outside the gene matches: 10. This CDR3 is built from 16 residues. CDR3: CASSFFGSSGTYEQYF. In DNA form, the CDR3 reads TGTGCCAGCAGCTTTTTTGGTTCAAGCGGGACCTACGAGCAGTACTTC. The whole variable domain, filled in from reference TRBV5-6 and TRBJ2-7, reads DAGVTQSPTHLIKTRGQQVTLRCSPKSGHDTVSWYQQALGQGPQFIFQYYEEEERQRGNFPDRFSGHQFPNYSSELNVNALLLGDSALYLCASSFFGSSGTYEQYFGPGTRLTVT.

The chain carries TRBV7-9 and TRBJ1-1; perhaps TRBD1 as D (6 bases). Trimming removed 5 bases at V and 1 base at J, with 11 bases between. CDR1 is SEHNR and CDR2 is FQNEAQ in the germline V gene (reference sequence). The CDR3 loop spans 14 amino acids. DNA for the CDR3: TGTGCCAGCAGCCCCCGGGGGGCGAACACTGAAGCTTTCTTT. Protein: CASSPRGANTEAFF.

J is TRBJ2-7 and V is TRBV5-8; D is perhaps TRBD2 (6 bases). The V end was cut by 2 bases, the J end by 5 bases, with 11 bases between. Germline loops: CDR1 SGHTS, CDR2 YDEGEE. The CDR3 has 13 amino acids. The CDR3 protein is CASSFSGVDEQYF. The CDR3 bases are TGTGCCAGCAGCTTTTCGGGGGTGGACGAGCAGTACTTC. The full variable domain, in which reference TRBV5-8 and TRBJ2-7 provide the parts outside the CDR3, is EAGVTQSPTHLIKTRGQQATLRCSPISGHTSVYWYQQALGLGLQFLLWYDEGEERNRGNFPPRFSGRQFPNYSSELNVNALELEDSALYLCASSFSGVDEQYFGPGTRLTVT.